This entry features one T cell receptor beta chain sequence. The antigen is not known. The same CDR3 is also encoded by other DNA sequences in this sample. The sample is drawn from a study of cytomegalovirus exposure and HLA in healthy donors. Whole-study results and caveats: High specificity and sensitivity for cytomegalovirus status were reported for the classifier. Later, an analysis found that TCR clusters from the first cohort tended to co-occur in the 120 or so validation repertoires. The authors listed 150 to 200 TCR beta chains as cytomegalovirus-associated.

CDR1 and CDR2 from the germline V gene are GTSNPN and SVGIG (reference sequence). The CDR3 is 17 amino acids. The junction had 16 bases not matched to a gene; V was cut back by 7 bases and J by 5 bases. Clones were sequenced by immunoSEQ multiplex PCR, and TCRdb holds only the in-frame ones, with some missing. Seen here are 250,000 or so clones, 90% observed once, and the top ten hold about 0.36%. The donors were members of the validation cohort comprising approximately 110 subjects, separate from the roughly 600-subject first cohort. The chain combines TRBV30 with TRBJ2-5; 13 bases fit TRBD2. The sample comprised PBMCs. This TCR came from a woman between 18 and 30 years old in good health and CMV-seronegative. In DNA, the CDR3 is TGTGCCTTTAAAGGGACTAGCGGGGCCACCTATCGGGAGACCCAGTACTTC. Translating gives CAFKGTSGATYRETQYF.